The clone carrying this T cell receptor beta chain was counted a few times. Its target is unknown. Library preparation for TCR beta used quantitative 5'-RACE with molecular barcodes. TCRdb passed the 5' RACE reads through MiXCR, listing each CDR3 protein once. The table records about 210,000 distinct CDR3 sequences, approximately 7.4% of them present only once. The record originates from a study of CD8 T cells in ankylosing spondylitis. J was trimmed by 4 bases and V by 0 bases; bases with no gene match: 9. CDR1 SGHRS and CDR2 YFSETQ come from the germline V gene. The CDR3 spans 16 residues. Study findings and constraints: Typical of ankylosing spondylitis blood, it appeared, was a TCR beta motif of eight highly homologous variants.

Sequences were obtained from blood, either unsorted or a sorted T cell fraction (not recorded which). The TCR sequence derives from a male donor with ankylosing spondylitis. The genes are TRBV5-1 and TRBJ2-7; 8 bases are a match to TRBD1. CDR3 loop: CASSLEVSGGWYEQYF. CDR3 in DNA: TGCGCCAGCAGCTTGGAGGTCTCAGGGGGCTGGTACGAGCAGTACTTC.